This T cell receptor beta chain derives from a study of blood T cell repertoires in COVID-19. The CDR3 runs 14 residues. CDR1 MDHEN and CDR2 SYDVKM come from the germline V gene. Trimming took 4 bases from V and 7 from J, leaving 13 bases between them. Sequencing was performed with immunoSEQ multiplex PCR; in TCRdb, only in-frame clones are kept and a portion is missing. This table has about 40,000 clones, around 90% appearing once. This clonotype was sampled from a man aged 60-69 years with acute or convalescent COVID-19. The rearrangement uses TRBV28 and TRBJ2-2; D perhaps matches TRBD1 (6 bases). The source material was peripheral blood. CDR3 loop: CASSYREKGGELFF. The CDR3 bases are TGTGCCAGCAGTTACAGGGAAAAGGGCGGGGAGCTGTTTTTT.